This record covers a single T cell receptor (beta chain). This sample is part of a study of control samples from healthy donors and cancer patients. Profiled with immunoSEQ multiplex PCR; TCRdb holds only in-frame clones, not every one. The data contain some 250,000 clones, over 75% of them singletons. The CDR3 is made up of 16 amino acids. Germline values: CDR1 SGHNT, CDR2 YENEEA. After removal of 5 bases from V and 7 bases from J, the junction contained 10 bases not matched to a gene. Sequences were obtained from PBMCs. The V call is TRBV11-3, the J call TRBJ2-2; 10 bases align to TRBD2. The TCR comes from a woman aged 55 to 70 with lung cancer. The CDR3 here is CASSRQSGGAHGELFF. CDR3 nucleotides: TGTGCCAGCAGCCGCCAAAGCGGGGGGGCCCACGGGGAGCTGTTTTTT.